The T cell receptor beta chain described here comes from a study of cytomegalovirus exposure and HLA in healthy donors. V was clipped by 6 bases and J by 8 bases; unmatched bases: 10. This CDR3 region has 14 residues. The germline V gene encodes CDR1 MGHDK and CDR2 SYGVNS. This clone was found a few times. As yet, its antigen is unknown. Overall study results and limits: As a later analysis showed, a missense DCLRE1C variant was linked to trimming of TCR beta V- and J-genes. Researchers counted around 160 TCR beta chains as cytomegalovirus-associated.

The PCR ran on 60 Vbeta and 13 Jbeta primers. Sequencing used immunoSEQ multiplex PCR; TCRdb keeps in-frame clones, though not all of them. The table includes 140,000 to 150,000 clones, 80% detected once. The source of this sequence is a man aged 40-55 years in good health and CMV-seronegative. This chain joins TRBV25-1 and TRBJ1-2; TRBD1 aligns across 9 bases. Material for sequencing was PBMCs. CDR3 DNA: TGTGCCAGCAGCGAAGGACAGGGGATAAAAGGCTACACCTTC. Translation gives CASSEGQGIKGYTF.